The TCR beta chain under discussion was sequenced for a study of blood T cell repertoires in COVID-19. TCRdb's copy holds only in-frame clones and misses some; the assay was immunoSEQ multiplex PCR. The sample consists of approximately 280,000 clones, around 86% of them appearing once. Trimming took 4 bases from V and 5 from J, leaving 15 bases between them. Per the germline V gene, CDR1 is SGHNT and CDR2 is YYREEE (reference sequence). This CDR3 has 14 amino acids. This clone was recorded only once. Material for sequencing was peripheral blood. The chain carries TRBV5-4 and TRBJ2-5; TRBD1 might be the D (5 bases). This TCR was sampled from a woman in her 30s who had recovered from COVID-19. CDR3 DNA sequence: TGTGCCAGCAGCCCAGGGAATTTGGTGGAGACCCAGTACTTC. Translating it yields CASSPGNLVETQYF.